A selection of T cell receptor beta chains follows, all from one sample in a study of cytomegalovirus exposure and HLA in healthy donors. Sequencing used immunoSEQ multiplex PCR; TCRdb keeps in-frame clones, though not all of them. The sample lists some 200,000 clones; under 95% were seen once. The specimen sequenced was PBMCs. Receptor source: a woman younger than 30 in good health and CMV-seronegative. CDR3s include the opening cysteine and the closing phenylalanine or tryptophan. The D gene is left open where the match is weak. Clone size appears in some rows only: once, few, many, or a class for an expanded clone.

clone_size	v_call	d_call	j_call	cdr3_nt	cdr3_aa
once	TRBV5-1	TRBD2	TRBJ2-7	TGCGCCAGCAGCTTGGTGGCGGGACTAAGATACGAGCAGTACTTC	CASSLVAGLRYEQYF
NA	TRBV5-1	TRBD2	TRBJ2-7	TGCGCCAGCAGCTTGGAAGCTAGCGGGAGCGACGAGCAGTACTTC	CASSLEASGSDEQYF
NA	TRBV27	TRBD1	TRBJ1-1	TGTGCCAGCAGACCAGGGACAGGGATCACTGAAGCTTTCTTT	CASRPGTGITEAFF
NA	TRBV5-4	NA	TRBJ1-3	TGTGCCAGCAGCCCCACCCTCCATAGCTCTGGAAACACCATATATTTT	CASSPTLHSSGNTIYF
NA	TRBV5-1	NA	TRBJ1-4	TGCGCCAGCTCAGAGGTAACAGGGAATGAAAAACTGTTTTTT	CASSEVTGNEKLFF
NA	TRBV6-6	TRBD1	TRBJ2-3	TGTGCCAGCAGCCCCCGGGACAGGGGCACAGATACGCAGTATTTT	CASSPRDRGTDTQYF
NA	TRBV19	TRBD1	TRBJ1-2	TGTGCCAGTTGGACAGGGGGCTACACCTTC	CASWTGGYTF
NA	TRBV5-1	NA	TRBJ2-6	TGCGCCAGCAGCTTTTTTGAGGTCTCTGGGGCCAACGTCCTGACTTTC	CASSFFEVSGANVLTF
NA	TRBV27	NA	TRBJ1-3	TGTGCCAGCAGGAAGGAGAATTCTGGAAACACCATATATTTT	CASRKENSGNTIYF
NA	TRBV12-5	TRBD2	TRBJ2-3	TGTGCTAGTGGTTTGGGAGAAACTAGCGGGAGCGGAACAGATACGCAGTATTTT	CASGLGETSGSGTDTQYF
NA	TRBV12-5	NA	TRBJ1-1	TGTGCTAGTGGTTTGGGAAAACAGGGGAACACTGAAGCTTTCTTT	CASGLGKQGNTEAFF
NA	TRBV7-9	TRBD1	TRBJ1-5	TGTGCCAGCAGCTCCTCTACAGGGGAGGATCAGCCCCAGCATTTT	CASSSSTGEDQPQHF
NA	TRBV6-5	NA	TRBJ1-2	TGTGCCAGCAGTTACCAGGGCACATCCGGTGGCTACACCTTC	CASSYQGTSGGYTF
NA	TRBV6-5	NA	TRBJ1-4	TGTGCCAGCAGCCAGGGCCTTCATAATGAAAAACTGTTTTTT	CASSQGLHNEKLFF
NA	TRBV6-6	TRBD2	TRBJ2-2	TGTGCCAGCAGTTACGGACTAGCGAGAAACACCGGGGAGCTGTTTTTT	CASSYGLARNTGELFF
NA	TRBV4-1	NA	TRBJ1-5	TGCGCCAGCAGCCAAGAACAACAGGTGGGGTTTCAGCCCCAGCATTTT	CASSQEQQVGFQPQHF
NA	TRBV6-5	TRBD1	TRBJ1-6	TGTGCCAGCAGTTCCGGGACAGGGGGCGGAGGATCACCCCTCCACTTT	CASSSGTGGGGSPLHF
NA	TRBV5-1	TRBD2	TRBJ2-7	TGCGCCAGCAGCTCCGCGGGAGGTACAGGCGAGCAGTACTTC	CASSSAGGTGEQYF
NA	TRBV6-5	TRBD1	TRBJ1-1	TGTGCCAGCAGTACCGGGACAGGGGGCCGAAAAGCTTTCTTT	CASSTGTGGRKAFF
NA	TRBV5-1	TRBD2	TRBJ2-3	TGCGCCAGCAGCCGCGTCAGCGGGAGGGCCTTGACAGATACGCAGTATTTT	CASSRVSGRALTDTQYF
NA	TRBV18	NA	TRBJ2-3	TGTGCCAGCTCACCAGGGGGGAACACAGATACGCAGTATTTT	CASSPGGNTDTQYF
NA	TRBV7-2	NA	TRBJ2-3	TGTGCCAGCAGTTACACAGATACGCAGTATTTT	CASSYTDTQYF
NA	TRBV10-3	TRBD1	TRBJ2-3	TGTGCCATCAGTGGACAGGGGGCGTTGGGAGATACGCAGTATTTT	CAISGQGALGDTQYF
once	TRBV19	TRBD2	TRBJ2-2	TGTGCCAGTAGTATAGGCGGGGGGGCGAACACCGGGGAGCTGTTTTTT	CASSIGGGANTGELFF
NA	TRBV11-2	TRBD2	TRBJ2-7	TGTGCCAGCAGCTTTCTTAGCGGGAGGGCCCACGAGCAGTACTTC	CASSFLSGRAHEQYF
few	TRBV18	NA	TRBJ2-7	TGTGCCAGCTCACCACAGGAGGTCGAGCAGTACTTC	CASSPQEVEQYF
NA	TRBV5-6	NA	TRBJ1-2	TGTGCCAGCAGCTTGGAACACCACTATGGCTACACCTTC	CASSLEHHYGYTF
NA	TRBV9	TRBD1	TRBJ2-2	TGTGCCAGCAGCGTGGCCGGGACAGGTACGACCGGGGAGCTGTTTTTT	CASSVAGTGTTGELFF
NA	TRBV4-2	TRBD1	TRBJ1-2	TGTGCCAGCAGCCAATCGGACAGGGACCTCTATGGCTACACCTTC	CASSQSDRDLYGYTF
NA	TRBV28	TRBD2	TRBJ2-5	TGTGCCAGCAAGGGACTAGCGGGAGTGAGTGAGACCCAGTACTTC	CASKGLAGVSETQYF
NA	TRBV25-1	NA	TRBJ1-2	TGTGCCAGCAGTGACAGGGTCCGCTATGGCTACACCTTC	CASSDRVRYGYTF
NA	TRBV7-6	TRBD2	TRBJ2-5	TGTGCCAGCAGCTTAATATCCCGAACTAGCGGGAGCCAAGAGACCCAGTACTTC	CASSLISRTSGSQETQYF